This is a list of T cell receptor beta chains from one sample in a study of immune characterization of retroperitoneal liposarcoma. TCRdb re-called the PCR reads with MiXCR, one entry per CDR3 protein. The data show several thousand distinct CDR3 sequences, around 40% seen once. The sample comprised tumor tissue. The receptors were sampled from a male donor with retroperitoneal liposarcoma. Both conserved end residues are part of each CDR3. A D gene is named only where the DNA matches it firmly. A row's size may be missing; if present it is once, few, many or a size class.

clone_size	v_call	d_call	j_call	cdr3_aa	cdr3_nt
NA	TRBV11-3	TRBD2	TRBJ2-1	CASSRGTSWTQFF	TGTGCCAGCAGCCGAGGGACTAGCTGGACCCAGTTCTTC
large	TRBV27	NA	TRBJ2-1	CASRPDSYNEQFF	TGTGCCAGCAGACCTGACAGTTACAATGAGCAGTTCTTC
NA	TRBV6-1	TRBD2	TRBJ2-1	CASSYRRDYEQFF	TGTGCCAGCAGTTACCGCAGGGACTACGAGCAGTTCTTC
medium-sized	TRBV7-2	TRBD2	TRBJ2-1	CASSLGPTSGWQFF	TGTGCCAGCAGCTTAGGGCCCACTAGCGGGTGGCAGTTCTTC
NA	TRBV12-3/TRBV12-4	TRBD1	TRBJ1-4	CASSYWTGASTNEKLFF	TGTGCCAGCAGTTACTGGACAGGGGCCTCAACTAATGAAAAACTGTTTTTT
NA	TRBV12-3/TRBV12-4	NA	TRBJ2-3	CASSQPTQGGSGDTQYF	TGTGCCAGCAGCCAGCCAACACAAGGGGGTTCTGGAGATACGCAGTATTTT
NA	TRBV6-4	TRBD1	TRBJ2-7	CASSEFPPGQGGNEQYF	TGTGCCAGCAGTGAATTTCCCCCGGGACAGGGAGGTAATGAGCAGTACTTC
few	TRBV10-1	NA	TRBJ2-1	CASSELQSGNEQFF	TGCGCCAGCAGTGAGCTCCAGTCGGGGAATGAGCAGTTCTTC
NA	TRBV10-1	TRBD1	TRBJ2-3	CASSDLGTGTGEDMQYF	TGCGCCAGCAGTGACTTGGGGACCGGGACAGGGGAAGATATGCAGTATTTT
few	TRBV7-6	NA	TRBJ1-6	CASSLGQPNSPLHF	TGTGCCAGCAGCTTAGGACAGCCTAACTCACCCCTCCACTTT
NA	TRBV12-3/TRBV12-4	TRBD1	TRBJ2-1	CASSESSGTGNDEQFF	TGTGCCAGCAGTGAATCCTCCGGGACAGGGAACGACGAGCAGTTCTTC
NA	TRBV11-1	TRBD1	TRBJ2-7	CASSSAGGNYEQYF	TGTGCCAGCAGCTCCGCAGGGGGTAACTACGAGCAGTACTTC
NA	TRBV7-8	TRBD2	TRBJ2-3	CASSLVGLAGADTQYF	TGTGCCAGCAGCTTAGTGGGACTAGCGGGAGCAGATACGCAGTATTTT